Listed below are T cell receptor beta chains from one sample, sequenced in a study of spatial heterogeneity in lung cancer. In TCRdb, the 5' RACE reads were re-called with MiXCR into one record per CDR3 protein. The data show 36,000 or so distinct CDR3 sequences, less than 5.5% seen once. Source: PBMCs, taken at surgery. Receptors originate from a female donor with early-stage non-small cell lung cancer. CDR3s include the opening cysteine and the closing phenylalanine or tryptophan. D genes are given only for firm matches. A clone size is listed for some rows: how often the clone was seen (once, few, many), or a class if it is expanded.

TRBV27	-	TRBJ1-5	-	TGTGCCAGCAGTAGGCTTGGGACACATCTTAGCAATCAGCCCCAGCATTTT	CASSRLGTHLSNQPQHF
TRBV20-1	many	TRBJ2-3	TRBD2	TGCAGTGCTAGAGATCGGGACGTAGGACTAGCGTTACCCGGAGATACGCAGTATTTT	CSARDRDVGLALPGDTQYF
TRBV9	many	TRBJ2-2	TRBD2	TGTGCCAGCAGCGCGTTAGCGGGGTTCACCGGGGAGCTGTTTTTT	CASSALAGFTGELFF
TRBV12-3/TRBV12-4	many	TRBJ1-2	-	TGTGCCAGCAGTTTTGGAGGCGAAATTGGCTACACCTTC	CASSFGGEIGYTF
TRBV4-3	many	TRBJ2-7	TRBD2	TGCGCCAGCAGCCAGCGACTAGCGGGAGACTACGAGCAGTACTTC	CASSQRLAGDYEQYF
TRBV7-2	-	TRBJ2-3	TRBD2	TGTGCCAGCAGCCCTAGGACTAGGGGCACAGATACGCAGTATTTT	CASSPRTRGTDTQYF
TRBV12-1	once	TRBJ2-5	-	TGTGCCAGCAGCTCCGGACTAGCGGGGGGGCTTGCGGAGACCCAGTACTTC	CASSSGLAGGLAETQYF
TRBV4-3	-	TRBJ2-1	-	TGCGCCAGCAGCCAAGTTGGAGAGGCTGAGCAGTTCTTC	CASSQVGEAEQFF
TRBV4-1	few	TRBJ2-3	-	TGCGCCAGCAGCCATGGGCAGGGCACAGATACGCAGTATTTT	CASSHGQGTDTQYF
TRBV7-8	many	TRBJ2-5	-	TGTGCCAGCAGCTTATATGCGGGGTTAAAAGAGACCCAGTACTTC	CASSLYAGLKETQYF
TRBV9	few	TRBJ1-1	-	TGTGCCAGCAGCGTACAAAGTTCCAACACTGAAGCTTTCTTT	CASSVQSSNTEAFF
TRBV12-3/TRBV12-4	many	TRBJ2-3	TRBD2	TGTGCCAGCAGCGGACTAGCGGGGGTTTGGACAGATACGCAGTATTTT	CASSGLAGVWTDTQYF
TRBV7-2	-	TRBJ1-2	-	TGTGCCAGCAGCACTCGAGGCCGACGGGGGCAAGGCTACACCTTC	CASSTRGRRGQGYTF
TRBV5-1	many	TRBJ2-7	TRBD1	TGCGCCAGCAGCCGGGAGCGGGGACAGGGGGTCCACGAGCAGTACTTC	CASSRERGQGVHEQYF
TRBV5-1	medium-sized	TRBJ2-5	-	TGCGCCAGCAGCGCGGACCGGGGAGAGACCCAGTACTTC	CASSADRGETQYF
TRBV20-1	many	TRBJ2-7	TRBD1	TGCAGTGCCAGGACAGGTGTTTACGAGCAGTACTTC	CSARTGVYEQYF
TRBV11-2	many	TRBJ2-3	-	TGTGCCAGCAGCCATGGGCCCGGGGGGCTCACAGATACGCAGTATTTT	CASSHGPGGLTDTQYF
TRBV7-2	many	TRBJ1-6	-	TGTGCCAGCAGCTTAGCGGGTCCCAATTCACCCCTCCACTTT	CASSLAGPNSPLHF
TRBV5-1	few	TRBJ2-7	-	TGCGCCAGCAGCGCGGACTTTTCCTACGAGCAGTACTTC	CASSADFSYEQYF
TRBV10-3	many	TRBJ2-7	TRBD2	TGTGCCATCAGTGCTAGCGGAAGCTCCTACGAGCAGTACTTC	CAISASGSSYEQYF
TRBV5-1	-	TRBJ1-2	-	TGCGCCAGCAGCTTGGACGAGGGGACCTATGGCTACACCTTC	CASSLDEGTYGYTF
TRBV4-3	-	TRBJ2-3	TRBD2	TGCGCCAGCAGCCAAGCGAGGACTAGCGGCGAAGATCCGCAGTATTTT	CASSQARTSGEDPQYF
TRBV7-8	many	TRBJ2-7	TRBD2	TGTGCCAGCAGCCCACCGGGACTAGCGCCCTACGAGCAGTACTTC	CASSPPGLAPYEQYF
TRBV6-6	many	TRBJ1-2	-	TGTGCCAGCAACCCTAACCCCCTCGACTATGGCTACACCTTC	CASNPNPLDYGYTF
TRBV5-1	many	TRBJ1-2	-	TGCGCCAGCAGCCCGGCCGCCGGGAGTTCCTATGGCTACACCTTC	CASSPAAGSSYGYTF
TRBV29-1	many	TRBJ2-3	-	TGCAGCGTTGAGGGGGCTACAGATACGCAGTATTTT	CSVEGATDTQYF
TRBV24-1	many	TRBJ2-2	TRBD1	TGTGCCACCAGTGACTCGGGACAGATCCTCACCGGGGAGCTGTTTTTT	CATSDSGQILTGELFF
TRBV6-2/TRBV6-3	many	TRBJ2-1	TRBD2	TGTGCCAGCAGTGGGGGACTAGCGGCCTACAATGAGCAGTTCTTC	CASSGGLAAYNEQFF
TRBV6-6	many	TRBJ2-7	-	TGTGCCAGCAGTTACGACACAGGTTTCTACGAGCAGTACTTC	CASSYDTGFYEQYF
TRBV9	many	TRBJ2-3	-	TGTGCCAGCAGCGAGACTTTTCAGGGTACGCAGTATTTT	CASSETFQGTQYF
TRBV12-3/TRBV12-4	many	TRBJ2-7	-	TGTGCCAGCACAGTGACCTACGAGCAGTACTTC	CASTVTYEQYF
TRBV5-1	many	TRBJ2-7	-	TGCGCCAGCCAAGCTTATGGCTACAGGGCGGGCGAGCAGTACTTC	CASQAYGYRAGEQYF